Below, one TCR beta chain is given with its context. This receptor's antigen is unknown. No much larger clone exists at a distance of one base, and base qualities are not known. Whole blood was collected in K2EDTA tubes by collaborating institutions according to the institutions' own protocols. For TCRbeta analysis, collaborators shipped samples as frozen whole blood, isolated PBMCs, or DNA extracted from either of those sample types. TCRbeta CDR3 regions were amplified from genomic DNA by means of the immunoSEQ Assay, a bias-controlled multiplex PCR. Per the source publication's procedure: Within the assay, amplification of reference gene primers was used to estimate how many nucleated cells each sample contained. To quantify the absolute abundance of each unique TCRbeta CDR3 rearrangement, sequence reads were collapsed and filtered. For each sample, productive Simpson clonality was calculated as the square root of Simpson's diversity index across productive rearrangements. TCRdb limited this immuneACCESS table to in-frame rearrangements with V and J called. A share of clones is missing; checked studies link under half to unresolved V genes, and the rest is unexplained. The DNA gave D and trimming, while V, J and clone size come from that table. Recorded for this sample are over 95,000 clones; roughly 81% of them occurred a single time. About 10% of the sample rests with the top ten.

The data are from a study of blood T cell repertoires in COVID-19 (dated by TCRdb to the early 2020s). About the full investigation: Collaborator samples came from the United States, Italy and Spain and covered acute and convalescent phases of COVID-19. The material from the prospective study consisted of cDNA or gDNA derived from T cells, B-cell-depleted T cells, or PBMCs. Samples came from the ongoing ImmuneRACE study (first 160 participants) plus 1,254 subjects from 6 global collaborators. Nearly every sample came with metadata listing a de-identified subject ID, COVID-19 status, age in years and sex. HLA class I and class II types, where available, came from metadata supplied by the sample provider rather than from assay-based typing. A freely available public database, intended as a resource for researchers studying the immune response to SARS-CoV-2, is where the repertoires were released. The dataset comprised deeply sampled blood TCRbeta repertoires from subjects exposed to, actively infected with, or recovered from COVID-19.

The research as a whole found: How much clinical and demographic metadata was included differed by source and by participant, and the metadata was provided uncurated.

Ends trimmed: V by 1 base, J by 2 bases; bases unmatched to a gene: 4. The germline V gene supplies CDR1 SGHRS and CDR2 YFSETQ. The CDR3 runs 16 residues from the cysteine to the phenylalanine. CDR3 DNA only is kept here, 48 bases in frame from base 1. The clonotype was recovered from a human donor in a cohort sampled during active COVID-19. The sample was peripheral blood. The chain is made from TRBV5-1 and TRBJ2-5, and 11 bases in between align with TRBD1. The nucleotide sequence reads TGCGCCAGCAGCTTGAGTGGGACAGGGGGTCAAGAGACCCAGTACTTC. Its translation reads: CASSLSGTGGQETQYF.